The present entry profiles one TCR beta chain with its context. Its specificity is not known. The length of the CDR3 is 14 residues. J lost 8 bases, V lost 3 bases, and 7 bases had no gene match. Looked up from germline, CDR1 is SGHRS and CDR2 is YFSETQ. These data come from a study of T cell responses to AZD1222 COVID-19 vaccine. Repertoires were generated with immunoSEQ multiplex PCR, while TCRdb's copy carries only in-frame clones and drops some. The table lists about 130,000 clones, 75% to 95% of them singletons. Study-wide results and caveats: The donors showed a predominance of white British ancestry and of females, with possible underestimation of clonal diversity. Vaccine-related CD4 TCRs covered spike, predominating at 160-218 and 743-854. Spike-specific TCR repertoires showed rising breadth and depth after two AZD1222 doses. Baseline seropositivity characterized only a handful of AZD1222 recipients.

This TCR derives from an adult in good health. This chain uses TRBV5-1 with TRBJ1-2, with 10 positions matching TRBD1. Here the sequenced sample was peripheral blood, taken on day 0 of AZD1222 vaccination. CDR3: CASSSGQGSGGYTF. The CDR3 region has the DNA TGCGCCAGCAGCTCGGGACAGGGGTCCGGAGGCTACACCTTC.